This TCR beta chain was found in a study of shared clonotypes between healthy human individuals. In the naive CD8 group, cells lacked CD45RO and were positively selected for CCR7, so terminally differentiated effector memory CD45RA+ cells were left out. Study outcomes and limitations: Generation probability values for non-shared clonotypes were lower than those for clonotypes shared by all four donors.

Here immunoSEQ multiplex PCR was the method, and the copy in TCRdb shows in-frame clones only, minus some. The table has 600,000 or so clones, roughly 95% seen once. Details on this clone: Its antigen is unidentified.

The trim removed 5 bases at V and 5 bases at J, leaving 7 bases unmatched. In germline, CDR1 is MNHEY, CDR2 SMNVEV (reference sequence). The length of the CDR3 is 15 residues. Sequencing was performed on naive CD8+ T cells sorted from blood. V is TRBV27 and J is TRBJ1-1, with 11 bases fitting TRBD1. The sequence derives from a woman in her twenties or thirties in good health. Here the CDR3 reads CASSLGTGGNTEAFF. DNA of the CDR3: TGTGCCAGCAGTCTTGGGACAGGGGGTAATACTGAAGCTTTCTTT.